The rows below give T cell receptor beta chains drawn from one sample of a study of blood T cell repertoires in COVID-19. Using immunoSEQ multiplex PCR, the repertoire was profiled, and TCRdb retains in-frame clones only, with some absent. The sample yields about 210,000 clones, 80% to 90% seen once. What was sequenced was PBMCs or T cells enriched from blood (not recorded which). The receptors stem from a woman in her twenties or thirties who had been exposed to COVID-19. The CDR3 runs from the conserved cysteine through the conserved F or W. The D gene is left open where the match is weak. Clone size is given for some rows only: seen once, a few or many times, or a class if the clone is expanded.

V gene	D gene	J gene	clone size	CDR3 protein	CDR3 DNA
TRBV29-1	.	TRBJ1-2	.	CSVDYRTNYGYTF	TGCAGCGTGGATTACAGGACTAACTATGGCTACACCTTC
TRBV6-1	.	TRBJ1-5	few	CASSEAAQGSRRQPQHF	TGTGCCAGCAGTGAAGCGGCACAGGGAAGTAGGAGGCAGCCCCAGCATTTT
TRBV18	.	TRBJ2-5	.	CASSLNPGLQETQYF	TGTGCCAGCTCACTAAACCCGGGACTTCAAGAGACCCAGTACTTC
TRBV19	.	TRBJ1-1	.	CASSSPLLNTEAFF	TGTGCCAGTAGTAGCCCACTCCTGAACACTGAAGCTTTCTTT
TRBV19	TRBD1	TRBJ2-1	.	CASSIGQGWNEQFF	TGTGCCAGTAGTATTGGACAGGGGTGGAATGAGCAGTTCTTC
TRBV6-5	TRBD1	TRBJ1-2	.	CASSYSDRGIGGYTF	TGTGCCAGCAGTTACTCGGACAGGGGGATAGGTGGCTACACCTTC
TRBV5-8	.	TRBJ2-7	.	CASSRRTAGVHEQYF	TGTGCCAGCAGCCGGAGGACCGCAGGGGTCCACGAGCAGTACTTC
TRBV3-1/TRBV3-2	TRBD2	TRBJ2-3	.	CASSRGLAGDTDTQYF	TGTGCCAGCAGCCGTGGACTAGCGGGAGACACAGATACGCAGTATTTT
TRBV6-5	.	TRBJ1-1	once	CASSLTGQVKAEAFF	TGTGCCAGCAGTCTAACAGGACAAGTGAAGGCTGAAGCTTTCTTT
TRBV10-3	.	TRBJ2-2	once	CAIRKQGTGTGELFF	TGTGCCATCAGGAAACAGGGCACAGGGACCGGGGAGCTGTTTTTT
TRBV12-3/TRBV12-4	.	TRBJ1-5	.	CASSFRGDQPQHF	TGTGCCAGCAGTTTTCGGGGGGATCAGCCCCAGCATTTT
TRBV15	.	TRBJ2-1	.	CATSRDYINVYNEQFF	TGTGCCACCAGCAGAGATTACATTAATGTTTACAATGAGCAGTTCTTC
TRBV7-2	.	TRBJ2-7	.	CASSLGVGRASYEQYF	TGTGCCAGCAGCTTAGGAGTAGGGAGAGCCTCCTACGAGCAGTACTTC
TRBV12-5	TRBD1	TRBJ1-5	few	CASGWTGTGSNQPQHF	TGTGCTAGTGGTTGGACCGGGACAGGGAGCAATCAGCCCCAGCATTTT
TRBV7-8	.	TRBJ2-6	.	CASSLDIAGANVLTF	TGTGCCAGCAGCTTAGACATCGCTGGGGCCAACGTCCTGACTTTC
TRBV5-5	TRBD1	TRBJ1-5	once	CASSWGGQGTQHF	TGTGCCAGCAGCTGGGGGGGACAGGGAACCCAGCATTTT
TRBV9	TRBD1	TRBJ1-4	.	CASSVAGQGGEKLFF	TGTGCCAGCAGCGTAGCGGGACAGGGCGGAGAAAAACTGTTTTTT
TRBV6-5	TRBD2	TRBJ2-5	.	CASSRSGGAVETQYF	TGTGCCAGCAGCAGGAGCGGGGGGGCCGTAGAGACCCAGTACTTC
TRBV27	.	TRBJ2-7	once	CASSMTRRVRGYYEQYF	TGTGCCAGCAGTATGACCCGACGGGTTAGGGGCTACTACGAGCAGTACTTC
TRBV19	TRBD1	TRBJ2-7	.	CASSIQGAYEQYF	TGTGCCAGTAGTATACAGGGGGCCTACGAGCAGTACTTC
TRBV5-6	.	TRBJ1-2	.	CASSLGGRTNYGYTF	TGTGCCAGCAGCTTGGGAGGGAGAACTAACTATGGCTACACCTTC
TRBV2	.	TRBJ1-2	once	CASSEYRSNYGYTF	TGTGCCAGCAGTGAATACAGGTCTAACTATGGCTACACCTTC
TRBV7-2	.	TRBJ1-5	.	CASSPEGLSNQPQHF	TGTGCCAGCAGCCCAGAGGGTTTGAGCAATCAGCCCCAGCATTTT
TRBV6-5	TRBD1	TRBJ2-7	.	CASSIQTGGVNEQYF	TGTGCCAGCAGTATCCAGACAGGGGGCGTCAACGAGCAGTACTTC
TRBV5-1	.	TRBJ1-6	.	CASRRTAGAENSPLHF	TGCGCCAGCAGGCGGACGGCGGGGGCGGAGAATTCACCCCTCCACTTT
TRBV27	TRBD1	TRBJ2-5	.	CASGPLNRGQETQYF	TGTGCCAGCGGGCCGCTAAACAGGGGACAAGAGACCCAGTACTTC
TRBV18	.	TRBJ2-7	.	CASSPGRQSVYEQYF	TGTGCCAGCTCACCAGGTAGACAGAGCGTTTACGAGCAGTACTTC
TRBV6-2/TRBV6-3	TRBD2	TRBJ2-3	.	CASSYEQRLAGGPTDTQYF	TGTGCCAGCAGTTACGAGCAAAGACTAGCGGGGGGCCCCACAGATACGCAGTATTTT
TRBV19	.	TRBJ1-5	.	CASSIGTGSGQPQHF	TGTGCCAGTAGTATAGGAACAGGGTCTGGTCAGCCCCAGCATTTT
TRBV7-9	TRBD1	TRBJ2-2	.	CASSFVRDRGIRPGELFF	TGTGCCAGCAGCTTCGTCCGGGACAGGGGTATTCGTCCCGGGGAGCTGTTTTTT
TRBV27	.	TRBJ2-3	.	CASSFGQGKVPMTDTQYF	TGTGCCAGCAGCTTTGGTCAGGGAAAGGTGCCCATGACAGATACGCAGTATTTT